Listed here are 28 T cell receptor beta chains from one sample, sequenced in a study of T cell responses to AZD1222 COVID-19 vaccine (dated by TCRdb to the early 2020s). Library construction relied on the immunoSEQ multiplex PCR assay. This immuneACCESS table, as held by TCRdb, lists in-frame sequences with V and J called but not all clones. Of the missing ones, under half trace to an unresolved V gene in checked studies; the others have no known cause. The table for this sample lists about 100,000 clones; about 93% of them were counted only once. The ten largest clonotypes hold 2.2% of the sample. The time point label for this specimen denotes: baseline before first vaccination. The sequencing here drew on peripheral blood, taken on day 0 of AZD1222 vaccination. These receptors all come from an adult in good health.

The chain links TRBV2 to TRBJ1-1; D might be TRBD1 (5 bases). CDR3 length: 13 amino acids. CDR1 is SNHLY and CDR2 is FYNNEI in the germline V gene. CDR3: CAGRGRDYTEAFF. The CDR3 DNA is TGTGCAGGAAGGGGCAGGGATTACACTGAAGCTTTCTTT.

This sequence joins TRBV7-2 and TRBJ2-1; 8 nucleotides match TRBD2. The CDR3 has 16 residues. Losses at the gene ends were 3 bases for V and 4 bases for J; bases not matched to a gene: 8. Per germline, CDR1 SGHTA and CDR2 FQGNSA. The CDR3 nucleotides read TGTGCCAGCAGCTTGGGGAGCGGGAGCCCTTACAATGAGCAGTTCTTC. Encoded protein: CASSLGSGSPYNEQFF. Full variable domain (outside the CDR3, taken from reference TRBV7-2 and TRBJ2-1): GAGVSQSPSNKVTEKGKDVELRCDPISGHTALYWYRQSLGQGLEFLIYFQGNSAPDKSGLPSDRFSAERTGGSVSTLTIQRTQQEDSAVYLCASSLGSGSPYNEQFFGPGTRLTVL.

The V call is TRBV10-2, the J call TRBJ2-1; the match to TRBD2 covers 14 bases. V trimming: 8 bases; J trimming: 2 bases; junction bases outside the gene matches: 2. Germline CDR1 WSHSY, CDR2 SAAADI. The length of the CDR3 is 15 residues. The CDR3 reads CASGGLAGAYNEQFF. The CDR3 DNA sequence: TGCGCCAGCGGGGGACTAGCGGGGGCCTACAATGAGCAGTTCTTC.

The chain carries TRBV5-1 and TRBJ2-1; D is ambiguous. V was shortened by 6 bases and J by 6 bases, with 7 bases between the two germline ends. The CDR3 length is 11 residues. CDR1 SGHRS and CDR2 YFSETQ come from the germline V gene. The DNA for the CDR3 is TGCGCCAGCATGGACCTCAATGAGCAGTTCTTC. Translation gives CASMDLNEQFF. The variable domain in full, with the rest retrieved from reference TRBV5-1 and TRBJ2-1, is KAGVTQTPRYLIKTRGQQVTLSCSPISGHRSVSWYQQTPGQGLQFLFEYFSETQRNKGNFPGRFSGRQFSNSRSEMNVSTLELGDSALYLCASMDLNEQFFGPGTRLTVL.

This rearrangement joins TRBV7-8 to TRBJ1-1; tentative D call: TRBD1 (5 bases). Trimming took off 8 bases at V and 12 bases at J, with 19 bases between the two ends. This CDR3 is built from 12 residues. Germline V gene data show CDR1 as SGHVS and CDR2 as FQNEAQ. The CDR3 is CASRSGWDGPFF. The DNA for the CDR3 is TGTGCCAGCCGCTCGGGGTGGGACGGCCCTTTCTTT.

This chain uses TRBV6-2 or TRBV6-3 with TRBJ1-1; D gene uncertain. This CDR3 is built from 12 residues. Deletions cut 4 bases from V and 7 bases from J, with 10 bases between. The germline gives CDR1 MNHEY, CDR2 SVGEGT. CDR3 bases: TGTGCCAGCAGTTTAAGACGGAATGAAGCTTTCTTT. Translating gives CASSLRRNEAFF.

The CDR3, as DNA: TGTGCCGGGGGAGGACGGGATCAGCCCCAGCATTTT. Amino acids: CAGGGRDQPQHF. The chain carries TRBV19 and TRBJ1-5; D may be TRBD1 (5 bases). Trimming took 11 bases from V and 5 from J, leaving 13 bases between them. Germline loops: CDR1 LNHDA, CDR2 SQIVND (reference sequence). This CDR3 is built from 12 residues.

The chain has TRBV5-1 and TRBJ1-2; D is unclear. The CDR3 is 15 residues long. V was shortened by 0 bases and J by 6 bases, with 15 bases between the two germline ends. CDR1 SGHRS and CDR2 YFSETQ come from the germline V gene. The DNA for the CDR3 is TGCGCCAGCAGCTTGGGGGGAGGCCCGGGAGATGGCTACACCTTC. Translation gives CASSLGGGPGDGYTF.

The genes are TRBV14 and TRBJ1-1, with 7 bases identical to TRBD1. J lost 5 bases, V lost 4 bases, and 1 base had no gene match. Germline assignment: CDR1 SGHDN and CDR2 FVKESK. The CDR3 is made up of 12 amino acids. The chain's CDR3 is CASSPQGTEAFF. In DNA form, the CDR3 reads TGTGCCAGCAGCCCACAGGGGACTGAAGCTTTCTTT.

This clone was observed a handful of times. The gene calls are TRBV5-1 and TRBJ2-2; D unclear. The CDR3 has 14 residues. Germline values: CDR1 SGHRS, CDR2 YFSETQ. V gave up 7 bases and J gave up 5 bases, with 15 bases separating them. CDR3 region: CASELGLQTGELFF. The DNA for the CDR3 is TGCGCCAGCGAGCTTGGTTTACAGACCGGGGAGCTGTTTTTT.

The chain is built from TRBV28 and TRBJ1-5; unclear D gene. In germline, CDR1 is MDHEN, CDR2 SYDVKM. The CDR3 is made up of 12 amino acids. V shed 6 bases and J shed 7 bases, with 10 bases lying between them. The CDR3 sequence is CASRAGGQPQHF. For the CDR3, the DNA is TGTGCCAGCAGGGCGGGTGGGCAGCCCCAGCATTTT.

The gene calls are TRBV5-1 and TRBJ1-1; possibly TRBD1 for D (5 bases). Deletions cut 0 bases from V and 1 base from J, with 10 bases between. The CDR3 runs to 15 residues. CDR1 and CDR2 from the germline V gene are SGHRS and YFSETQ. Here the CDR3 DNA reads TGCGCCAGCAGCTTGGAGCCGGGACGGAACACTGAAGCTTTCTTT. Amino acid sequence: CASSLEPGRNTEAFF.

For the CDR3, the DNA is TGTGCCAGCAATTCCCTCCGCGGTGTCAAAGATACGCAGTATTTT. Encoded protein: CASNSLRGVKDTQYF. The chain employs TRBV6-5 and TRBJ2-3; D is ambiguous. The CDR3 consists of 15 residues. V lost 7 bases and J lost 5, with 19 bases in between. Germline V gene lookup returns CDR1 MNHEY and CDR2 SVGAGI.

CDR3 DNA sequence: TGTGCCAGCAGCGGATTACAGGGGGGGAGCACTGAAGCTTTCTTT. It codes for CASSGLQGGSTEAFF. The J gene is TRBJ1-1, the V gene TRBV9; 8 bases map to TRBD1. The V and J ends lost 3 bases and 4 bases, in that order; junction bases with no gene match: 8. The CDR3 extends over 15 amino acids. Germline loops: CDR1 SGDLS, CDR2 YYNGEE.

The gene calls are TRBV11-3 and TRBJ1-1; D call uncertain. The CDR3 loop spans 13 amino acids. Trimming shortened V by 2 bases and J by 3 bases, and 7 bases separated the two germline ends. Germline lookup yields CDR1 SGHNT and CDR2 YENEEA. As DNA, the CDR3 is TGTGCCAGCAGCTTATTCCAGGACACTGAAGCTTTCTTT. This sequence encodes CASSLFQDTEAFF.

V is TRBV4-1 and J is TRBJ1-2; the match to TRBD1 covers 9 bases. The CDR3 spans 14 residues. V lost 1 base, J lost 8 bases, and 5 bases stayed unmatched. The V gene's germline CDR1 is MGHRA and CDR2 YSYEKL. The CDR3 loop reads CASSQVGTGIGYTF. CDR3 in DNA: TGCGCCAGCAGCCAAGTCGGGACAGGGATCGGCTACACCTTC.

V gene TRBV6-5 combines with J gene TRBJ1-2; 10 bases match TRBD1. The V gene end was trimmed by 2 bases and the J gene end by 3 bases; junction bases not matched to a gene: 3. CDR1 MNHEY and CDR2 SVGAGI come from the germline V gene. CDR3 length: 15 amino acids. Here the CDR3 DNA reads TGTGCCAGCAGTTACGGGACAGGGGTTGACTATGGCTACACCTTC. It codes for CASSYGTGVDYGYTF.

The rearrangement uses TRBV16 and TRBJ1-1; 7 nucleotides line up with TRBD1. The CDR3 covers 16 residues. The V gene end was trimmed by 0 bases and the J gene end by 4 bases; junction bases not matched to a gene: 8. Germline V CDR1 and CDR2: KGHSY, FQNENV. CDR3 in DNA: TGTGCCAGCAGCCAATCGTCACAGGGGCGGAGCACTGAAGCTTTCTTT. This encodes CASSQSSQGRSTEAFF. The full variable domain, in which reference TRBV16 and TRBJ1-1 provide the parts outside the CDR3, is GEEVAQTPKHLVRGEGQKAKLYCAPIKGHSYVFWYQQVLKNEFKFLISFQNENVFDETGMPKERFSAKCLPNSPCSLEIQATKLEDSAVYFCASSQSSQGRSTEAFFGQGTRLTVV.

This clone was observed once. As DNA, the CDR3 is TGTGCCAGCAGCTTCCAAAGTTACAATGAGCAGTTCTTC. Its protein is CASSFQSYNEQFF. The gene calls are TRBV7-6 and TRBJ2-1, with D unclear. The CDR3 contains 13 residues. The V end was cut by 3 bases, the J end by 4 bases, with 7 bases between. Germline CDR1 SGHVS, CDR2 FNYEAQ.

The chain carries TRBV7-9 and TRBJ1-3, with D uncertain. The germline gives CDR1 SEHNR, CDR2 FQNEAQ (reference sequence). This CDR3 is 14 amino acids long. Trimming left V 1 base short and J 0 bases short, with 4 bases between. In nucleotides, the CDR3 is TGTGCCAGCAGCTTAGACAGCTCTGGAAACACCATATATTTT. Amino acids: CASSLDSSGNTIYF.

J is TRBJ1-2 and V is TRBV5-6, with 7 bases identical to TRBD1. The CDR3 has 16 amino acids. J gave up 4 bases and V 4 bases, and 13 bases lay outside the gene matches. The germline V gene encodes CDR1 SGHDT and CDR2 YYEEEE. The CDR3 loop is CASSQRRMTGPYGYTF. The CDR3 nucleotides read TGTGCCAGCAGCCAGAGGCGGATGACAGGGCCCTATGGCTACACCTTC. Variable domain in full (rest from reference TRBV5-6 and TRBJ1-2): DAGVTQSPTHLIKTRGQQVTLRCSPKSGHDTVSWYQQALGQGPQFIFQYYEEEERQRGNFPDRFSGHQFPNYSSELNVNALLLGDSALYLCASSQRRMTGPYGYTFGSGTRLTVV.

The chain's CDR3 is CASSIGQGFNQPQHF. As DNA, the CDR3 is TGTGCCAGTAGTATCGGACAGGGTTTCAATCAGCCCCAGCATTTT. The chain combines TRBV19 with TRBJ1-5; 8 positions match TRBD1. The V and J ends lost 3 bases and 3 bases, in that order; junction bases with no gene match: 4. Germline V CDR1 and CDR2: LNHDA, SQIVND (reference sequence). This CDR3 is 15 amino acids long.

The chain joins TRBV9 to TRBJ2-2, with a possible D match to TRBD1 (5 bases). Germline loops: CDR1 SGDLS, CDR2 YYNGEE. This CDR3 contains 18 residues. Trimming pared 7 bases from V and 5 bases from J, leaving 27 bases between. CDR3 nucleotide sequence: TGTGCCAGCTCCCTTGGTCTTTGGGGCAGGGCGTGGACCGGGGAGCTGTTTTTT. It yields the protein CASSLGLWGRAWTGELFF. Together with reference TRBV9 and TRBJ2-2, the CDR3 gives the full variable domain: DSGVTQTPKHLITATGQRVTLRCSPRSGDLSVYWYQQSLDQGLQFLIQYYNGEERAKGNILERFSAQQFPDLHSELNLSSLELGDSALYFCASSLGLWGRAWTGELFFGEGSRLTVL.

This chain uses TRBV5-1 with TRBJ1-1, with D possibly being TRBD1 (6 bases). Trimming took 0 bases from V and 2 from J, leaving 11 bases between them. This CDR3 contains 15 residues. Germline V gene lookup returns CDR1 SGHRS and CDR2 YFSETQ. The CDR3 loop reads CASSLVTGLNTEAFF. DNA of the CDR3: TGCGCCAGCAGCTTGGTGACAGGCCTTAACACTGAAGCTTTCTTT.

The chain joins TRBV6-5 to TRBJ2-1, with D perhaps matching TRBD2 (6 bases). Trimming removed 6 bases at V and 7 bases at J, with 13 bases between. The CDR3 loop spans 13 amino acids. Germline V gene data show CDR1 as MNHEY and CDR2 as SVGAGI. The CDR3 DNA follows: TGTGCCAGCAGCAAGGGCGCGGGGAATGAGCAGTTCTTC. Its translation is CASSKGAGNEQFF.

The rearrangement links TRBV5-8 to TRBJ2-1, with 7 bases that match TRBD1. CDR1 is SGHTS and CDR2 is YDEGEE in the germline V gene. There are 14 residues in the CDR3. Trimming at V came to 4 bases and at J to 3 bases, leaving 4 bases not matched to a gene. This CDR3 is CASSPRDSYNEQFF. Written as DNA, the CDR3 is TGTGCCAGCAGCCCCAGGGACAGCTACAATGAGCAGTTCTTC.

This clone was observed a handful of times. J is TRBJ2-7 and V is TRBV6-1; D is possibly TRBD1 (5 bases). Germline V gives CDR1 MNHNS, CDR2 SASEGT. This CDR3 region has 12 residues. V was cut by 3 bases and J by 4 bases, with 7 bases left in between. The CDR3 bases are TGTGCCAGCAGTGACGACAGATACGAGCAGTACTTC. It translates to CASSDDRYEQYF.

This rearrangement joins TRBV7-9 to TRBJ1-1; D gene ambiguous. V gave up 6 bases and J gave up 6 bases, with 8 bases separating them. This CDR3 is built from 11 residues. The germline CDR1 and CDR2 sequences are SEHNR and FQNEAQ (reference sequence). CDR3 residues: CASREGAEAFF. CDR3 coding DNA: TGTGCCAGCAGGGAGGGCGCTGAAGCTTTCTTT.